This T cell receptor (beta chain) was obtained from a study of early T cells in non-severe SARS-CoV-2 infection. Study-level information: Investigators sequenced bulk RNA drawn from unsorted whole blood, and chains remained unpaired.

General study points: VDJdb matching skewed toward anti-spike CD8 responses, missing private and CD4 specificities.

The germline V gene has CDR1 SGHNT and CDR2 YYREEE (reference sequence). The CDR3 runs to 15 residues. V lost 4 bases, J lost 3 bases, and 14 bases lay in between. As regards this clonotype: No antigen is known for it.

The protocol attached unique molecular identifiers to individual cDNA molecules. A single record per CDR3 protein comes from TCRdb applying MiXCR to the 5' RACE reads. The sample lists 25,000 to 30,000 distinct CDR3 sequences, over 5% occurring once. The TCR comes from an adult who was a healthcare worker with PCR-confirmed SARS-CoV-2 infection or an uninfected control (not recorded which). The chain links TRBV5-4 to TRBJ2-1, with a weak D call TRBD1 (6 bases). The specimen was whole blood. CDR3 DNA: TGTGCCAGCAGCCCCGGACAGAATATCTACAATGAGCAGTTCTTC. Translated: CASSPGQNIYNEQFF. The full variable domain, completed using reference TRBV5-4 and TRBJ2-1, is ETGVTQSPTHLIKTRGQQVTLRCSSQSGHNTVSWYQQALGQGPQFIFQYYREEENGRGNFPPRFSGLQFPNYSSELNVNALELDDSALYLCASSPGQNIYNEQFFGPGTRLTVL.